The clone carrying this T cell receptor beta chain was counted between two and nine times. As yet, its antigen is unknown. These data belong to a study of T-cell memory formation after mild COVID-19. Whole-study results and caveats: Most CD4+ clones that shrank were in CM and EM, while CD8+ ones turned up in EMRA. Later expanders leaned toward CD4+, whereas clones contracting from day 15 to 85 were balanced CD4/CD8.

Constant-segment primers and 5'RACE yielded cDNA libraries for TCR alpha and TCR beta, each carrying sample barcodes and UMIs. TCRdb reprocessed the 5' RACE reads via MiXCR and lists one record per CDR3 protein. The repertoire holds under 450,000 distinct CDR3 sequences, with 23% as singletons. The TCR originated in an adult woman who had mild COVID-19 (a few samples of this study predate the infection). Cell type and time point are not known. Sequencing used PBMCs or a T cell subset sorted from them (not recorded which).

The CDR3 protein is CASSIGQGFYNSPLHF. CDR3 bases: TGTGCCAGTAGTATTGGACAGGGGTTTTATAATTCACCCCTCCACTTT. This chain joins TRBV19 and TRBJ1-6, with 9 bases matching TRBD1. V trimming: 3 bases; J trimming: 4 bases; junction bases outside the gene matches: 4. Per germline, CDR1 LNHDA and CDR2 SQIVND (reference sequence). This CDR3 is built from 16 residues.